This T cell receptor (beta chain) was sequenced in a study of vaccination effects on CD4 cells after COVID-19. Study-wide context: Cultures used fewer than 2.5 million PBMC per well, approximately 9.6 IU/ml IL-2 and approximately 11 ug/ml peptides.

Details on this clone: Its antigen is currently unknown.

Study-wide results and limits: Few convalescent patients and no early post-infection timepoints were included in the study. Infection-derived and vaccine-derived clones contracted markedly late after vaccination.

Using immunoSEQ multiplex PCR, the repertoire was profiled, and TCRdb retains in-frame clones only, with some absent. The sample consists of 50,000 or so clones, around 63% of them appearing once. CDR3 length: 14 amino acids. Germline V gene sequence: CDR1 MNHEY, CDR2 SMNVEV (reference sequence). Trimming removed 2 bases at V and 5 bases at J, with 11 bases between. Following 10 days of culture, CD4+ T cells were isolated. The V and J genes are TRBV27 and TRBJ2-3; D is unclear. This sequence originates from a human donor who received a COVID-19 vaccine. The specimen comprised CD4+ T cells from PBMCs cultured without peptide, sampled before COVID-19 vaccination. CDR3 nucleotide sequence: TGTGCCAGCAGTTTACAAGCGATCAGAGATACGCAGTATTTT. It yields the protein CASSLQAIRDTQYF.